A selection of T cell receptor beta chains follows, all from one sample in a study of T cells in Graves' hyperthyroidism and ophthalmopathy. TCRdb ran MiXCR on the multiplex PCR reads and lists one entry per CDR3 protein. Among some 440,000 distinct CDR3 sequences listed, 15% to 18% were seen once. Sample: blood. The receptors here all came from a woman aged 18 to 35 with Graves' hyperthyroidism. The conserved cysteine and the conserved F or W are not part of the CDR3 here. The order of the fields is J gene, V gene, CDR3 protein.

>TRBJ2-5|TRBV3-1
ASSQDSGLKETQY
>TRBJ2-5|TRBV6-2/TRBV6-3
ASTRTSELQTQY
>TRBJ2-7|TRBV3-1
ASSQRGLSYEQY
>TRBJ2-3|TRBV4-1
ASSPSGGVSEDTQY
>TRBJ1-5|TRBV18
ASSPRADSNQPQH
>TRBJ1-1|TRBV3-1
ASSREGLGLNTEAF
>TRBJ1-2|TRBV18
ASTSTGRYGYT
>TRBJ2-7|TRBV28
ACGGGAREQY
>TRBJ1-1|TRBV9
ASSVGDRGHTEAF
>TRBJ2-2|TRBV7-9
ASSSGTSYTGELF
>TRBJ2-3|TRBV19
ASSITADTQY
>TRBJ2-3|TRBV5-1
ASTVGQQSTDTQY
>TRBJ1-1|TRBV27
ASSLGANTEAF
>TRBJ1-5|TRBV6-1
ASSSPRDLRNQPQH
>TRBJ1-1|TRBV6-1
ASSVTGPDTEAF
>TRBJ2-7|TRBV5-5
ASSDTGGGEQY
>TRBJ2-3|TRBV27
ASTLRTGSTDTQY
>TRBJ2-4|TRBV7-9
ASSPRLAELAKNIQY
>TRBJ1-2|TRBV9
ASSVIGDGRRGGYT
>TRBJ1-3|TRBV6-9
ATGLPSGNTIY
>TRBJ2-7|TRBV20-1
SARHYREPYEQY
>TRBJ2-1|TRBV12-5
ASGQGKIEQF
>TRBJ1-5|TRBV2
ASSERQGEVRQPQH
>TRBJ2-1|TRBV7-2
ASSYWRTNGDEQF
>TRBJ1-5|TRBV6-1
ASSDSFGRGSNQPQH
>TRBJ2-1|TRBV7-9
ATQGRDHSYNEQF
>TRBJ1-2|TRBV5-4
ASSPWSGGYT
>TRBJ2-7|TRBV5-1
ASSFGEGRSYEQY
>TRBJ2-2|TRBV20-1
SASGQVNTGELF
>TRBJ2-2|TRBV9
ASSVGQGAGELF
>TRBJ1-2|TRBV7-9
ASSLAYDVGYT
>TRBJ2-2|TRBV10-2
ASSDSGSANTGELF
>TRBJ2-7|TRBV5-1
ASSLATGNFPLYEQY
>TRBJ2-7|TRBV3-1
ASSRKWDRVPYEQY
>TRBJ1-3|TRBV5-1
ASSLAAGAAGNTIY
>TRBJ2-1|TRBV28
ASSPGGGNEQF
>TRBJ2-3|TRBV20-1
SASSNRQGTDTQY
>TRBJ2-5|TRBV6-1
ASSGTSGRETQY
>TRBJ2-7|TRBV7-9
ASSQSEQGKAYEQY
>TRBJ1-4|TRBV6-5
ASSYGVANEKLF
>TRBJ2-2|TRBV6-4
ASGIREGDTGELF
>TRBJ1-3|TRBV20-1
SAGGASGNTIY
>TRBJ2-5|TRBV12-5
ASGLTASGN
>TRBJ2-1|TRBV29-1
SVRGSSDQSSYNEQF
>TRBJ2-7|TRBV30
AWTTGKGQY
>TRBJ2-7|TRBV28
ASGSVAGVSWEQY
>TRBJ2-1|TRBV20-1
SAAPWGREDVNEQF
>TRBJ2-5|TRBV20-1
SARGLTGDQETQY
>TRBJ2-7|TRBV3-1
ASSPANRAGVNRYEQY
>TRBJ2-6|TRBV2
ASSAPGQAFSGANVLT
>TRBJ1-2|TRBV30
AWGPGQGAIHGYT
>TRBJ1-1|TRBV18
ASSPRTEREAF
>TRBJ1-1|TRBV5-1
ASSLRTPNTEAF
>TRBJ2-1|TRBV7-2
AISAGTSSYNEQF
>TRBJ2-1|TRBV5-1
ASSLTVEVSTSKF
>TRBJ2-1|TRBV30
AWNPLGPTPYNEQF